This entry describes one TCR beta chain. Its antigen is undetermined. V was pared by 3 bases and J by 1 base, with 13 bases between. CDR3 length equals 16 residues. The sample is drawn from a study of blood T cells in healthy people across ages. Through a sample-barcoded 5' primer and a J-beta primer mix, a second PCR was run for roughly 6 to 12 cycles. From the 5' RACE reads, TCRdb called clonotypes with MiXCR, one entry per CDR3 protein. The table includes 1.5 million to 1.9 million distinct CDR3 sequences, about 45% detected once. Study observations and caveats: The study lacked donor CMV status, which possibly confounded expanded clonotype changes. It was found that TCR beta diversity correlated strongly with the percentage of naive T cells. In older individuals, TCR beta diversity per million T cells was lower, falling roughly linearly with age.

The clonotype comes from a woman under 30 in good health. The gene calls are TRBV12-3 or TRBV12-4 and TRBJ1-5; D is unresolved. Sequenced input: blood. DNA of the CDR3: TGTGCCAGCAGTTTGTCCAGGTCGGACAGCAATCAGCCCCAGCATTTT. Its translation: CASSLSRSDSNQPQHF.